What follows are 4 T cell receptor beta chains derived from one specimen sequenced in a study of blood T cell repertoires in COVID-19 (dated by TCRdb to about 2020). Preparation of the library involved the immunoSEQ multiplex PCR assay. TCRdb carries this immuneACCESS record with in-frame sequences only. Its versions omit some clonotypes, under half of them owing to an unresolved V gene in the studies checked, with the rest unexplained. Recorded for this sample are about 170,000 clones; 90% to 95% of them occurred a single time. About 0.54% of the sample comes from the top ten. The specimen was peripheral blood. Source of these receptors: a man aged 50-59 years with acute or convalescent COVID-19.

The V and J genes are TRBV30 and TRBJ1-3; 7 nucleotides line up with TRBD1. The CDR3 runs to 15 residues. J gave up 3 bases and V 5 bases, and 10 bases lay outside the gene matches. CDR1 and CDR2 from the germline V gene are GTSNPN and SVGIG (reference sequence). The CDR3 coding sequence is TGTGCCTGGGGCTACAGGGGTAGGTTTGGAAACACCATATATTTT. It encodes CAWGYRGRFGNTIYF.

This clone was seen just once. This chain joins TRBV7-2 and TRBJ1-1; 7 positions agree with TRBD1. Germline V lookup: CDR1 SGHTA, CDR2 FQGNSA. J gave up 7 bases and V 4 bases, and 6 bases lay outside the gene matches. This CDR3 has 13 residues. The CDR3 loop reads CASSYKGAGEAFF. As DNA, the CDR3 is TGTGCCAGCAGCTACAAGGGGGCTGGTGAAGCTTTCTTT. The variable domain in full, completed from reference TRBV7-2 and TRBJ1-1, reads GAGVSQSPSNKVTEKGKDVELRCDPISGHTALYWYRQSLGQGLEFLIYFQGNSAPDKSGLPSDRFSAERTGGSVSTLTIQRTQQEDSAVYLCASSYKGAGEAFFGQGTRLTVV.

V is TRBV4-3 and J is TRBJ1-4; 12 positions agree with TRBD1. The CDR3 covers 18 residues. From germline, CDR1 is LGHNA and CDR2 YSLEER. V dropped 5 bases and J dropped 4; count of bases not matched to a gene: 11. Written as DNA, the CDR3 is TGCGCCAGCAGCTCCGACGGGACAGGGGGCAGGGGTAATGAAAAACTGTTTTTT. It is translated as CASSSDGTGGRGNEKLFF.

V and J are TRBV19 and TRBJ1-5; 10 nucleotides match TRBD1. After removal of 7 bases from V and 0 bases from J, the junction contained 6 bases not matched to a gene. Germline CDR1 is LNHDA and CDR2 is SQIVND (reference sequence). The CDR3 totals 16 residues. CDR3 protein: CASKDRGSSSNQPQHF. For the CDR3, the DNA is TGTGCCAGTAAGGACAGGGGGTCCAGTAGCAATCAGCCCCAGCATTTT.